This T cell receptor (beta chain) originates from a study of OX40 agonist ivuxolimab in advanced cancers. Produced via immunoSEQ multiplex PCR; TCRdb's table is partial and in-frame only. This table has tens of thousands of clones, 88% appearing once. About this clone itself: No antigen is known for it.

Regarding the study as a whole: Expanded peripheral T cells had an undetermined antigen specificity.

This specimen was CD4+ or CD8+ T cells sorted from blood, taken in a trial of the OX40 agonist ivuxolimab. The receptor was derived from an adult with an advanced solid tumor such as melanoma, head and neck, liver or kidney cancer.

CDR3 coding DNA: TGTGCCAGCAGCGTAGACCTAGTCACAGATACGCAGTATTTT. Its protein is CASSVDLVTDTQYF. This rearrangement joins TRBV9 to TRBJ2-3, with D uncertain. V gave up 0 bases and J gave up 2 bases, with 7 bases separating them. Germline V gene data show CDR1 as SGDLS and CDR2 as YYNGEE. This CDR3 comprises 14 residues.